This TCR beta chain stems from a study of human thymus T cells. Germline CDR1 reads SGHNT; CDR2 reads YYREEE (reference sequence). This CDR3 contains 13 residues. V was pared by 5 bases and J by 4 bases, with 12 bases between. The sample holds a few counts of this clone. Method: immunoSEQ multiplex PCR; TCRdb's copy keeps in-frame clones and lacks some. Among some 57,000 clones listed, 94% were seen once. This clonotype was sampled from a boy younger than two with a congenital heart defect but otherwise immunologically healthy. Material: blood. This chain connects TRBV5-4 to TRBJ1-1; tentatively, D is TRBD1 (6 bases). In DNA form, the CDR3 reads TGTGCCAGCAGAAAGTGGGGGGCCACTGAAGCTTTCTTT. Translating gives CASRKWGATEAFF.